The entry that follows covers one TCR beta chain sequence. Its specificity is unknown. Other DNA sequences within the sample encode an identical CDR3. These data come from a study of shared clonotypes between healthy human individuals. Study-wide results and limits: Four donors shared about 4.5% of their naive CD4 clonotypes.

The protocol was immunoSEQ multiplex PCR, while the TCRdb copy is restricted to in-frame clones and leaves out a portion. The data show roughly 2.1 million clones, more than 85% seen once. This CDR3 contains 14 residues. The V gene lost 0 bases and the J gene lost 3 bases, with 8 bases spanning the gap. Germline V lookup: CDR1 MNHEY, CDR2 SMNVEV (reference sequence). Cells designated naive CD8 were CD45RO-negative and were positively selected for CCR7, with terminally differentiated effector memory CD45RA+ cells excluded. The chain uses TRBV27 and TRBJ1-2; D not certain. The TCR was taken from a man younger than 35 in good health. Some clones in this sample may be carry-over from other donors' samples. The sequencing input was naive CD8+ T cells from PBMCs. This chain's CDR3 is CASSLSAADYGYTF. The CDR3, as DNA: TGTGCCAGCAGTTTATCGGCTGCGGACTATGGCTACACCTTC.